This entry features one T cell receptor beta chain sequence. What it recognizes is unknown. This sample stems from a study of T cell responses to AZD1222 COVID-19 vaccine. Study-level information: Pooled together were second doses at about 4 or about 12 weeks. General study findings and limits: Regions 160-218 and 743-854 dominated among vaccine-associated CD4 TCRs spanning spike. Vaccination with two AZD1222 doses was followed by a rise in Spike-specific TCR breadth and depth. Donors skewed white British and female; clonal diversity was possibly underestimated.

Generated by immunoSEQ multiplex PCR, the TCRdb table keeps only in-frame clones and is missing some. The table has more than 110,000 clones, 80% to 90% seen once. J gave up 11 bases and V 10 bases, and 7 bases lay outside the gene matches. Germline values: CDR1 MNHEY, CDR2 SVGAGI. The CDR3 totals 10 residues. The sample consisted of peripheral blood, taken on day 0 of AZD1222 vaccination. This sequence joins TRBV6-5 and TRBJ2-5; 7 positions agree with TRBD2. The TCR originated in an adult in good health. The CDR3 DNA follows: TGTGCCATTGGGGGGGGATCACAGTACTTC. Protein product: CAIGGGSQYF.